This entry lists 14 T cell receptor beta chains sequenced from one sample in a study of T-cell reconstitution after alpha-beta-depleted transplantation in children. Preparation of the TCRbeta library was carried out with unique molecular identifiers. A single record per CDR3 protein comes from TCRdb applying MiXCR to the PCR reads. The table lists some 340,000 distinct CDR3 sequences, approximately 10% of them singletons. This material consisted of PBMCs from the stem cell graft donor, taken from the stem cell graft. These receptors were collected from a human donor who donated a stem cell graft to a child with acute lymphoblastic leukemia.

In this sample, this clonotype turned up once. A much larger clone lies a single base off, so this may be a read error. The CDR3 sequence: CATGRTSIHEQFF. The CDR3 bases are TGTGCCACCGGACGGACTAGCATTCATGAGCAGTTCTTC. V gene TRBV15 combines with J gene TRBJ2-1; TRBD2 matches at 8 bases. With V trimmed by 8 bases and J by 8 bases, 8 bases remained unmatched. The CDR3 length is 13 residues. Germline-derived CDR1 and CDR2 are LNHNV and YYDKDF (reference sequence).

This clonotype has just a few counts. The CDR3 DNA reads as TGTGCCATCAGTGTGGCAACCGGGGAGCTGTTTTTT. It yields the protein CAISVATGELFF. The J gene is TRBJ2-2, the V gene TRBV10-3; D gene unclear. V lost 4 bases and J 5 bases, leaving 5 bases between the germline ends. The CDR3 extends over 12 amino acids. From germline, CDR1 is ENHRY and CDR2 SYGVKD.

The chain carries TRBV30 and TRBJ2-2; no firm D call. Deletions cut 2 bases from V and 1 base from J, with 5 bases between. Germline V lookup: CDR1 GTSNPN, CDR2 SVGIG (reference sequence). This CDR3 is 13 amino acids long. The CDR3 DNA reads TGTGCCTGGAGTACACTGAACACCGGGGAGCTGTTTTTT. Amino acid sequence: CAWSTLNTGELFF. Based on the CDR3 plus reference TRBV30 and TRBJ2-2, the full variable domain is SQTIHQWPATLVQPVGSPLSLECTVEGTSNPNLYWYRQAAGRGLQLLFYSVGIGQISSEVPQNLSASRPQDRQFILSSKKLLLSDSGFYLCAWSTLNTGELFFGEGSRLTVL.

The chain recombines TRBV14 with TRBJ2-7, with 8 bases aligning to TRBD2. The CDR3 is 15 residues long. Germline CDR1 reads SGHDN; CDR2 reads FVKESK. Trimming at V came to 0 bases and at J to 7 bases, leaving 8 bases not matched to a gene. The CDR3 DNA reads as TGTGCCAGCAGCCAAGATCCGGGACTAGTACGTGAGCAGTACTTC. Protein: CASSQDPGLVREQYF. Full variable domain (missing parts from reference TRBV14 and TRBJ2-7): EAGVTQFPSHSVIEKGQTVTLRCDPISGHDNLYWYRRVMGKEIKFLLHFVKESKQDESGMPNNRFLAERTGGTYSTLKVQPAELEDSGVYFCASSQDPGLVREQYFGPGTRLTVT.

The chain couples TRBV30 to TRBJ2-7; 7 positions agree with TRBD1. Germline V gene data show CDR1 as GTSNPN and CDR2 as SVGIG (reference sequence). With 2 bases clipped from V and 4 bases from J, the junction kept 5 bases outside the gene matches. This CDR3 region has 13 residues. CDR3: CAWSLGGWYEQYF. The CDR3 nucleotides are TGTGCCTGGAGTTTAGGGGGCTGGTACGAGCAGTACTTC. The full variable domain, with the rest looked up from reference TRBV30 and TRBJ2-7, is SQTIHQWPATLVQPVGSPLSLECTVEGTSNPNLYWYRQAAGRGLQLLFYSVGIGQISSEVPQNLSASRPQDRQFILSSKKLLLSDSGFYLCAWSLGGWYEQYFGPGTRLTVT.

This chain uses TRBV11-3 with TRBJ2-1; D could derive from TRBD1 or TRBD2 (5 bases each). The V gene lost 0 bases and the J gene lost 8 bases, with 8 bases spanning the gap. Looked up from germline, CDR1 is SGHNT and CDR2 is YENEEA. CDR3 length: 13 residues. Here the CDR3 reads CASSLDGTDEQFF. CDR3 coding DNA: TGTGCCAGCAGCTTAGATGGGACGGATGAGCAGTTCTTC.

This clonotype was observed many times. The CDR3 coding sequence is TGCAGTGCTAGGCTAGCGCAATTTGGTACCGGGGAGCTGTTTTTT. Its translation: CSARLAQFGTGELFF. V gene TRBV20-1 combines with J gene TRBJ2-2, with D maybe TRBD2 (6 bases). The germline CDR1 and CDR2 sequences are DFQATT and SNEGSKA (reference sequence). The CDR3 runs to 15 residues. Trimming removed 3 bases from V and 5 bases from J, with 16 bases in between.

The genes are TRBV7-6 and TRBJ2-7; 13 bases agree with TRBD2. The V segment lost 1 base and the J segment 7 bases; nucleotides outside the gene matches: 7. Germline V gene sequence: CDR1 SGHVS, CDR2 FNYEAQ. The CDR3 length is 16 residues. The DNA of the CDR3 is TGTGCCAGCAGCTTAGTAGGACTAGCGGGAGATAGGGAGCAGTACTTC. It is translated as CASSLVGLAGDREQYF.

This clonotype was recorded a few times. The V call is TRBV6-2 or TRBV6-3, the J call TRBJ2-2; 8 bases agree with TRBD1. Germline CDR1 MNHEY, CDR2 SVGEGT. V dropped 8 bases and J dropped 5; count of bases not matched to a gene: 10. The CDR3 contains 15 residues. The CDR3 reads CASLPPGQVTGELFF. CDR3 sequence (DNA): TGTGCCAGCTTACCGCCGGGACAGGTGACCGGGGAGCTGTTTTTT.

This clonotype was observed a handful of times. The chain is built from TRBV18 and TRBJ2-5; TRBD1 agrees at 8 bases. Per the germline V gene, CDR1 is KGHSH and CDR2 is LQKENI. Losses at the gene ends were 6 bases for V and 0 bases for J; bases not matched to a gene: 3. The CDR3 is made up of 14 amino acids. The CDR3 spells CASSEDRDQETQYF. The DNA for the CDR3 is TGTGCCAGCTCGGAGGACAGGGACCAAGAGACCCAGTACTTC.

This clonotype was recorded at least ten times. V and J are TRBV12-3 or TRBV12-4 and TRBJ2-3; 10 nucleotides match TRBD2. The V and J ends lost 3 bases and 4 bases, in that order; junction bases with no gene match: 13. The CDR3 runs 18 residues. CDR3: CASSFISNLAGVPDTQYF. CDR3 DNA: TGTGCCAGCAGTTTTATTTCTAATCTAGCGGGAGTTCCAGATACGCAGTATTTT.

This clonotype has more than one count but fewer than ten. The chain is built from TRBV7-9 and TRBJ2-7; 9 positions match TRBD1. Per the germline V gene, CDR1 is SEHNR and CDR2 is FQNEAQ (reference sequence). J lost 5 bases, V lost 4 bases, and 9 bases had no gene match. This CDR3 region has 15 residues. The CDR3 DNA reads TGTGCCAGCAGCTCGTCACAGGGGGCGGACAACGAGCAGTACTTC. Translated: CASSSSQGADNEQYF.

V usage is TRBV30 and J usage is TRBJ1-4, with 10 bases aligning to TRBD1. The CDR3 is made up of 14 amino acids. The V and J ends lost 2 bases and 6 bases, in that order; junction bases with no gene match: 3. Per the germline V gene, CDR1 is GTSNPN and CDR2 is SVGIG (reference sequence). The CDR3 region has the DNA TGTGCCTGGAGTCTCGGACAGGGGGATGAAAAACTGTTTTTT. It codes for CAWSLGQGDEKLFF.

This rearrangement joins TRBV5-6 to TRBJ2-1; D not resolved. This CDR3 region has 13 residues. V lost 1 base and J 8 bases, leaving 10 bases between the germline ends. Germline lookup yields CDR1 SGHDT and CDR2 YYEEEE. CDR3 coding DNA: TGTGCCAGCAGCTTGAACCTATTCGATGAGCAGTTCTTC. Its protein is CASSLNLFDEQFF.